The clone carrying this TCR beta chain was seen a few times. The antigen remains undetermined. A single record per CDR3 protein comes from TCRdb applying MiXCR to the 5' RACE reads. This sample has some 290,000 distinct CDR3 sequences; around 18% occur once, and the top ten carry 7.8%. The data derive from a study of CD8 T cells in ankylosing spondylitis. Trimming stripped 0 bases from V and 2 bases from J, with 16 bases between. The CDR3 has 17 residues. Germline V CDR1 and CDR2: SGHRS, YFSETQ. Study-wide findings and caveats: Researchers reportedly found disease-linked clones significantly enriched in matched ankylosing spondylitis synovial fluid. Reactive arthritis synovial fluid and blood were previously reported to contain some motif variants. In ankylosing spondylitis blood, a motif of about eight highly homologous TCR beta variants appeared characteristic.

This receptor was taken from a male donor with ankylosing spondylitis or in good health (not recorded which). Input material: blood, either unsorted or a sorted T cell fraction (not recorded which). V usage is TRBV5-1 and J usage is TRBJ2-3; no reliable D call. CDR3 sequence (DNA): TGCGCCAGCAGCTTGGCCAACAGCCCGGACCACACAGATACGCAGTATTTT. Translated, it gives CASSLANSPDHTDTQYF. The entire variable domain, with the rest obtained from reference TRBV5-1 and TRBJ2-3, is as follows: KAGVTQTPRYLIKTRGQQVTLSCSPISGHRSVSWYQQTPGQGLQFLFEYFSETQRNKGNFPGRFSGRQFSNSRSEMNVSTLELGDSALYLCASSLANSPDHTDTQYFGPGTRLTVL.